Listed below are T cell receptor beta chains from one sample, sequenced in a study of graft-versus-host responses after intestinal transplantation. Some clones are missing from TCRdb's copy, which holds only in-frame ones; the method was immunoSEQ multiplex PCR. The sample includes roughly 50,000 clones, around 90% seen only once; the top ten take 2% to 2.5%. No cognate antigen is known for these TCRs. This specimen was unstimulated CD4+ T cells sorted from spleen or lymph node cells, taken before transplant. The receptors derive from a human donor who was the organ donor for an intestinal transplant. Both conserved end residues are part of each CDR3. The D gene is left open where the match is weak. Where a row states a size, it is once, few, many or the class of an expanded clone; other rows omit it.

CDR3nt: TGTGCCAGCAGTTCCCCGTGGGGGGGCTATAGCAATCAGCCCCAGCATTTT; CDR3aa: CASSSPWGGYSNQPQHF; d_gene: NA; len: 17; abundance: NA; j_gene: TRBJ1-5; v_gene: TRBV28
CDR3nt: TGTGCCAGCAGCTTATTGGGCCGAGGGGGGGATTACCAAGAGACCCAGTACTTC; CDR3aa: CASSLLGRGGDYQETQYF; d_gene: NA; len: 18; abundance: NA; j_gene: TRBJ2-5; v_gene: TRBV7-2
CDR3nt: TGTGCCTGGAGTGAGCGCTACAATGAGCAGTTCTTC; CDR3aa: CAWSERYNEQFF; d_gene: NA; len: 12; abundance: NA; j_gene: TRBJ2-1; v_gene: TRBV30
CDR3nt: TGTGCCAGCAGTCACGCCGATGAGCAGTTCTTC; CDR3aa: CASSHADEQFF; d_gene: NA; len: 11; abundance: NA; j_gene: TRBJ2-1; v_gene: TRBV6-1
CDR3nt: TGTGCCAGCAGCTTAACCCCGACAGGGCGCAACGACGGTGAGCAGTTCTTC; CDR3aa: CASSLTPTGRNDGEQFF; d_gene: TRBD1; len: 17; abundance: once; j_gene: TRBJ2-1; v_gene: TRBV7-3
CDR3nt: TGTGCCAGCAGTTTAGGGGTTTACTTTTCCTACGAGCAGTACTTC; CDR3aa: CASSLGVYFSYEQYF; d_gene: NA; len: 15; abundance: NA; j_gene: TRBJ2-7; v_gene: TRBV28
CDR3nt: TGTGCCAGCAGCTTTTTACTGGGACAGGGTGACAATGAGCAGTTCTTC; CDR3aa: CASSFLLGQGDNEQFF; d_gene: TRBD1; len: 16; abundance: NA; j_gene: TRBJ2-1; v_gene: TRBV13
CDR3nt: TGTGCCAGCAGCCAAGGACAGAACTATGGCTACACCTTC; CDR3aa: CASSQGQNYGYTF; d_gene: NA; len: 13; abundance: NA; j_gene: TRBJ1-2; v_gene: TRBV14
CDR3nt: TGTGCCAGCAGCGCGACAGGGAACTATGGCTACACCTTC; CDR3aa: CASSATGNYGYTF; d_gene: TRBD1; len: 13; abundance: NA; j_gene: TRBJ1-2; v_gene: TRBV9
CDR3nt: TGCGCCAGCAGTTACCTAGCGGGAGCGAACAATGAGCAGTTCTTC; CDR3aa: CASSYLAGANNEQFF; d_gene: TRBD2; len: 15; abundance: NA; j_gene: TRBJ2-1; v_gene: TRBV5-1
CDR3nt: TGTGCCAGCAGCCCCCAAGCGGGAGGGCTGTACAATGAGCAGTTCTTC; CDR3aa: CASSPQAGGLYNEQFF; d_gene: TRBD2; len: 16; abundance: once; j_gene: TRBJ2-1; v_gene: TRBV7-3
CDR3nt: TGTGCCAGCTCACCCCCAGTCAGAAATGAAAAACTGTTTTTT; CDR3aa: CASSPPVRNEKLFF; d_gene: NA; len: 14; abundance: NA; j_gene: TRBJ1-4; v_gene: TRBV18
CDR3nt: TGTGCCAGCAGCCCCCGGGGCACGGAGACCCAGTACTTC; CDR3aa: CASSPRGTETQYF; d_gene: NA; len: 13; abundance: NA; j_gene: TRBJ2-5; v_gene: TRBV7-8
CDR3nt: TGTGCCAGCAGCTTGATTAGCGGCTCCTACAATGAGCAGTTCTTC; CDR3aa: CASSLISGSYNEQFF; d_gene: NA; len: 15; abundance: NA; j_gene: TRBJ2-1; v_gene: TRBV5-4
CDR3nt: TGTGCCAGCAGCTCGACCGGAGGGGATCAGCCCCAGCATTTT; CDR3aa: CASSSTGGDQPQHF; d_gene: NA; len: 14; abundance: once; j_gene: TRBJ1-5; v_gene: TRBV7-9
CDR3nt: TGCGCCAGCAGCCAAGGCCCAGGGATGGGTGAGCAGTTCTTC; CDR3aa: CASSQGPGMGEQFF; d_gene: NA; len: 14; abundance: NA; j_gene: TRBJ2-1; v_gene: TRBV4-3
CDR3nt: TGTGCCAGCAGCTTAGATCGGGGGACTAGCGCAGATACGCAGTATTTT; CDR3aa: CASSLDRGTSADTQYF; d_gene: TRBD2; len: 16; abundance: NA; j_gene: TRBJ2-3; v_gene: TRBV11-2
CDR3nt: TGTGCCAGTAGTATGGCCCTGGACAGGCGGAACACCGGGGAGCTGTTTTTT; CDR3aa: CASSMALDRRNTGELFF; d_gene: TRBD1; len: 17; abundance: NA; j_gene: TRBJ2-2; v_gene: TRBV19
CDR3nt: TGTGCCAGCAGTTACAGGACGGTGGGCGGCTACACCTTC; CDR3aa: CASSYRTVGGYTF; d_gene: NA; len: 13; abundance: NA; j_gene: TRBJ1-2; v_gene: TRBV6-5
CDR3nt: TGTGCCAGCAGTTCTAGCGGGAGGCTAGCCAAAAACATTCAGTACTTC; CDR3aa: CASSSSGRLAKNIQYF; d_gene: TRBD2; len: 16; abundance: NA; j_gene: TRBJ2-4; v_gene: TRBV28
CDR3nt: TGTGCCAGCAGTTTTCGGACAGTAGGCAATCAGCCCCAGCATTTT; CDR3aa: CASSFRTVGNQPQHF; d_gene: NA; len: 15; abundance: NA; j_gene: TRBJ1-5; v_gene: TRBV28
CDR3nt: TGTGCCAGCAGTGAACCCTACGAGCAGTACTTC; CDR3aa: CASSEPYEQYF; d_gene: NA; len: 11; abundance: NA; j_gene: TRBJ2-7; v_gene: TRBV6-6
CDR3nt: TGTGCCAGCGGACAGTTCTCTGGGGCCAACGTCCTGACTTTC; CDR3aa: CASGQFSGANVLTF; d_gene: NA; len: 14; abundance: NA; j_gene: TRBJ2-6; v_gene: TRBV5-4
CDR3nt: TGTGCCAGCTTTCGGGACTCCTATGGCTACACCTTC; CDR3aa: CASFRDSYGYTF; d_gene: NA; len: 12; abundance: NA; j_gene: TRBJ1-2; v_gene: TRBV5-6
CDR3nt: TGTGCCAGCAACTCCGGGACTAGCGGGAGATATGAGCAGTTCTTC; CDR3aa: CASNSGTSGRYEQFF; d_gene: TRBD2; len: 15; abundance: NA; j_gene: TRBJ2-1; v_gene: TRBV28
CDR3nt: TGTGCCAGCAGATCTCCCGGGACAAACATTCAGTACTTC; CDR3aa: CASRSPGTNIQYF; d_gene: NA; len: 13; abundance: few; j_gene: TRBJ2-4; v_gene: TRBV5-5
CDR3nt: TGTGCCACCAGCGGCGACACCCGCTCCTACAATGAGCAGTTCTTC; CDR3aa: CATSGDTRSYNEQFF; d_gene: NA; len: 15; abundance: NA; j_gene: TRBJ2-1; v_gene: TRBV15
CDR3nt: TGTGCCAGCAGTTCAAGCCTAAACGGCGGGAGGAACACCGGGGAGCTGTTTTTT; CDR3aa: CASSSSLNGGRNTGELFF; d_gene: TRBD2; len: 18; abundance: NA; j_gene: TRBJ2-2; v_gene: TRBV4-2
CDR3nt: TGTGCCAGCAGTTACTCGAGGGGCCTCCCCTACGAGCAGTACTTC; CDR3aa: CASSYSRGLPYEQYF; d_gene: NA; len: 15; abundance: NA; j_gene: TRBJ2-7; v_gene: TRBV6-5
CDR3nt: TGTGCCAGCAGCTTAGCGGGGTTCACAGATACGCAGTATTTT; CDR3aa: CASSLAGFTDTQYF; d_gene: NA; len: 14; abundance: NA; j_gene: TRBJ2-3; v_gene: TRBV7-2
CDR3nt: TGCGCCAGCAGCCGACCGGGACAGGGGTACGAGCAGTACTTC; CDR3aa: CASSRPGQGYEQYF; d_gene: TRBD1; len: 14; abundance: once; j_gene: TRBJ2-7; v_gene: TRBV4-3
CDR3nt: TGTGCCTGGAGTGTACCTAGGACTAGCGGGGTCAATGAGCAGTTCTTC; CDR3aa: CAWSVPRTSGVNEQFF; d_gene: TRBD2; len: 16; abundance: NA; j_gene: TRBJ2-1; v_gene: TRBV30
CDR3nt: TGTGCCAGCAGTGAAGAAAGGACTAGCGGGAGTCTCTATGAGCAGTTCTTC; CDR3aa: CASSEERTSGSLYEQFF; d_gene: TRBD2; len: 17; abundance: NA; j_gene: TRBJ2-1; v_gene: TRBV6-1
CDR3nt: TGTGCCAGCAGTTCCAACAGGAGGTGGAACACTGAAGCTTTCTTT; CDR3aa: CASSSNRRWNTEAFF; d_gene: NA; len: 15; abundance: NA; j_gene: TRBJ1-1; v_gene: TRBV27
CDR3nt: TGTGCCAGCTCACCACCGGCCGGGACCACAAACTACGAGCAGTACTTC; CDR3aa: CASSPPAGTTNYEQYF; d_gene: NA; len: 16; abundance: NA; j_gene: TRBJ2-7; v_gene: TRBV18
CDR3nt: TGCGCCAGCAGCGGTTCAAGGATTACTTCTGGGGCCAACGTCCTGACTTTC; CDR3aa: CASSGSRITSGANVLTF; d_gene: NA; len: 17; abundance: NA; j_gene: TRBJ2-6; v_gene: TRBV5-1
CDR3nt: TGCAGCGTTGTTCCCAGGGGAAACACTGAAGCTTTCTTT; CDR3aa: CSVVPRGNTEAFF; d_gene: NA; len: 13; abundance: NA; j_gene: TRBJ1-1; v_gene: TRBV29-1
CDR3nt: TGTGCCAGCAGTTTAGTGGGAGAGACCCAGTACTTC; CDR3aa: CASSLVGETQYF; d_gene: NA; len: 12; abundance: NA; j_gene: TRBJ2-5; v_gene: TRBV28
CDR3nt: TGCGCCAGCAGCCTCCGGGACGGCAATTCACCCCTCCACTTT; CDR3aa: CASSLRDGNSPLHF; d_gene: NA; len: 14; abundance: NA; j_gene: TRBJ1-6; v_gene: TRBV5-1
CDR3nt: TGTGCCAGCAGCACTAGCGGGTACGACCAAGAGACCCAGTACTTC; CDR3aa: CASSTSGYDQETQYF; d_gene: TRBD2; len: 15; abundance: NA; j_gene: TRBJ2-5; v_gene: TRBV5-8
CDR3nt: TGTGCCAGTAGTATAGGTGACAGGGTTGGGCATTTT; CDR3aa: CASSIGDRVGHF; d_gene: TRBD1; len: 12; abundance: NA; j_gene: TRBJ1-5; v_gene: TRBV19
CDR3nt: TGTGCCAGCAGCTTAGGAGTCAGATACTCCTACGAGCAGTACTTC; CDR3aa: CASSLGVRYSYEQYF; d_gene: NA; len: 15; abundance: once; j_gene: TRBJ2-7; v_gene: TRBV7-9
CDR3nt: TGTGCCATCGGGGCTGTTTCCTACGAGCAGTACTTC; CDR3aa: CAIGAVSYEQYF; d_gene: NA; len: 12; abundance: NA; j_gene: TRBJ2-7; v_gene: TRBV10-3
CDR3nt: TGCGCCAGCAGCCAAGATGTTCGAGGACATGAGGAAAAACTGTTTTTT; CDR3aa: CASSQDVRGHEEKLFF; d_gene: NA; len: 16; abundance: NA; j_gene: TRBJ1-4; v_gene: TRBV4-1